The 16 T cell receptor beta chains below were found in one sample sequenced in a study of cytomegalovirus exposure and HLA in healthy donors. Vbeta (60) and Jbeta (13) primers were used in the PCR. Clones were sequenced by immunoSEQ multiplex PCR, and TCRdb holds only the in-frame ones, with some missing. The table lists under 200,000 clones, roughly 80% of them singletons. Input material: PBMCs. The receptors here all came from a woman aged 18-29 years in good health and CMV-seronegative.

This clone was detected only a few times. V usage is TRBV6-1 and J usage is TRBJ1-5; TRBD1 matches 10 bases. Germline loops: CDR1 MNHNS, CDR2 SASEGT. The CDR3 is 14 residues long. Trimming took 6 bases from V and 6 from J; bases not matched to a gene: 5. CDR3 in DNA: TGTGCCAGCAGCGCTGGACAGGGGGGTCAGCCCCAGCATTTT. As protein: CASSAGQGGQPQHF.

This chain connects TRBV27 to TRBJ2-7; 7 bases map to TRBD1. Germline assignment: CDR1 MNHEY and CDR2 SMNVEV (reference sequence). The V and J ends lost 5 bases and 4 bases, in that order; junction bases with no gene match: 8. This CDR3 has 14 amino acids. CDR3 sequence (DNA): TGTGCCAGCAGTCGACAGGGAAGGGGTTACGAGCAGTACTTC. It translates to CASSRQGRGYEQYF.

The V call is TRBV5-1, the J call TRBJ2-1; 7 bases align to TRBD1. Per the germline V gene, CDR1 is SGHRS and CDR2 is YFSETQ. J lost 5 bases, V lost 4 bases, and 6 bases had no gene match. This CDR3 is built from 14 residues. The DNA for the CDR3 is TGCGCCAGCAGCACGGGACAGAAAAACAATGAGCAGTTCTTC. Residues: CASSTGQKNNEQFF.

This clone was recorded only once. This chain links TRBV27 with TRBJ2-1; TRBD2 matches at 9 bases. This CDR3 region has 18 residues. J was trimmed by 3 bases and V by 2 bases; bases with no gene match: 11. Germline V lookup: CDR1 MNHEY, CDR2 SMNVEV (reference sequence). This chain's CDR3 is CASSLKPPGLAYYNEQFF. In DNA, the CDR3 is TGTGCCAGCAGTTTAAAACCACCGGGACTAGCATACTACAATGAGCAGTTCTTC.

For the CDR3, the DNA is TGTGCCGGGGGGACAGGGCAAGACTATGGCTACACCTTC. Its translation: CAGGTGQDYGYTF. The chain uses TRBV7-9 and TRBJ1-2; 9 bases map to TRBD1. The germline V gene has CDR1 SEHNR and CDR2 FQNEAQ (reference sequence). This CDR3 spans 13 amino acids. The junction had 7 bases not matched to a gene; V was cut back by 11 bases and J by 3 bases.

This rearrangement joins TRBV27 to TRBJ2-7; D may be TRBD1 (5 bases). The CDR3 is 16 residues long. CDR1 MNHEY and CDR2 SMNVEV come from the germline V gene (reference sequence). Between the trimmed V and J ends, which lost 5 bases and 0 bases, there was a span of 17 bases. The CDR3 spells CASSGPRGRSSYEQYF. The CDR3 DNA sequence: TGTGCCAGCAGTGGGCCTAGGGGCCGGAGCTCCTACGAGCAGTACTTC.

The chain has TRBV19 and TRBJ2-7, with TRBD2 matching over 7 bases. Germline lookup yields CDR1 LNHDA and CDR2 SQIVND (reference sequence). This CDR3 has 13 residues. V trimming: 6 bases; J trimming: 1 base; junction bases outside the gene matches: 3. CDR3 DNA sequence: TGTGCCAGTAGCTACGGGGGGTCCTACGAGCAGTACTTC. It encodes CASSYGGSYEQYF. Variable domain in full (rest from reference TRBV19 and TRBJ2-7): DGGITQSPKYLFRKEGQNVTLSCEQNLNHDAMYWYRQDPGQGLRLIYYSQIVNDFQKGDIAEGYSVSREKKESFPLTVTSAQKNPTAFYLCASSYGGSYEQYFGPGTRLTVT.

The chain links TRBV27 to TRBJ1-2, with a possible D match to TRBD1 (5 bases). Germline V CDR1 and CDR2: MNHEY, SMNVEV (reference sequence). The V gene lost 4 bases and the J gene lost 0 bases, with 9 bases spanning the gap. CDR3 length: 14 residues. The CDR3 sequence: CASSSLTANYGYTF. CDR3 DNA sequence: TGTGCCAGCAGTTCCCTGACAGCTAACTATGGCTACACCTTC.

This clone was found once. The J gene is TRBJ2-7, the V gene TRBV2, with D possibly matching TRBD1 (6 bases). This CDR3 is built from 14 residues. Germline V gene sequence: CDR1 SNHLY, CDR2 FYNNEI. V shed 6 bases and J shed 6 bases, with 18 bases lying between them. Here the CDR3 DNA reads TGTGCCAGCAGAGAACTAACAGGGATCGGCGAGCAGTACTTC. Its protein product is CASRELTGIGEQYF.

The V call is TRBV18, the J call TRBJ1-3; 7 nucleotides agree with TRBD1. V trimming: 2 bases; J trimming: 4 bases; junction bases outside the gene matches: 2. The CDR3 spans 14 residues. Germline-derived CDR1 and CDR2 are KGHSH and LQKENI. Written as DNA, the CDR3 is TGTGCCAGCTCACCAACAGGGGCAGGAAACACCATATATTTT. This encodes CASSPTGAGNTIYF. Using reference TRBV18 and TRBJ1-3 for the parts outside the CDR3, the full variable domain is NAGVMQNPRHLVRRRGQEARLRCSPMKGHSHVYWYRQLPEEGLKFMVYLQKENIIDESGMPKERFSAEFPKEGPSILRIQQVVRGDSAAYFCASSPTGAGNTIYFGEGSWLTVV.

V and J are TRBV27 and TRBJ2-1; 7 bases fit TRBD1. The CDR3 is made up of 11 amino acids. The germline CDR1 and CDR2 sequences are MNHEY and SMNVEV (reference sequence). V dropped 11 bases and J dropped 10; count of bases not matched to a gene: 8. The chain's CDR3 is CASTDRDEQFF. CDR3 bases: TGTGCCTCAACCGACAGGGACGAGCAGTTCTTC.

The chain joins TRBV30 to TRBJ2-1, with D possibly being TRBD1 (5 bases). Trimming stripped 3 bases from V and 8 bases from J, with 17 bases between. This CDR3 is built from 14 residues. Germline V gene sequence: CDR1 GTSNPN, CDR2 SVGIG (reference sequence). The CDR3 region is CAWRGGAVGDEQFF. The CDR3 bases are TGTGCCTGGAGGGGTGGGGCGGTAGGCGATGAGCAGTTCTTC.

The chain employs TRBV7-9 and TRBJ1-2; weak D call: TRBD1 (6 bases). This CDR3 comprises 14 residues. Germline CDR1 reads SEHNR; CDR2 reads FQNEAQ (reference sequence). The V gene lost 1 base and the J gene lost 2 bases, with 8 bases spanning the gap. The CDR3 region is CASSLVTGNYGYTF. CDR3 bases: TGTGCCAGCAGCTTAGTAACAGGGAACTATGGCTACACCTTC.

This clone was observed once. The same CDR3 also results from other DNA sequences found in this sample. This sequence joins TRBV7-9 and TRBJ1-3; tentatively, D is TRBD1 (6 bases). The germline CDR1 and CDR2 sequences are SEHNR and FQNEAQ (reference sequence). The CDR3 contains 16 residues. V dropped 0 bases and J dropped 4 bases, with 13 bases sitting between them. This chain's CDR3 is CASSLARQASGNTIYF. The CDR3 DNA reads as TGTGCCAGCAGCTTAGCCCGACAGGCCTCCGGAAACACCATATATTTT.

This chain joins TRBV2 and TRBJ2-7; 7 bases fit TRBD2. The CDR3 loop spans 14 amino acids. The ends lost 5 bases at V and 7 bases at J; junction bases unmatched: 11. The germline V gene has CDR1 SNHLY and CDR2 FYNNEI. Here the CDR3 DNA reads TGTGCCAGCAGTCGACTGGCGGGAGTCGGAGAGCAGTACTTC. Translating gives CASSRLAGVGEQYF.

The chain's CDR3 is CASSANKAGGETQYF. CDR3 coding DNA: TGTGCCAGCAGTGCCAACAAAGCGGGCGGGGAGACCCAGTACTTC. V is TRBV6-5 and J is TRBJ2-5, with D possibly being TRBD2 (6 bases). CDR1 and CDR2 (germline): MNHEY, SVGAGI. This CDR3 is 15 amino acids long. The V end lost 5 bases, the J end lost 5 bases, and 18 bases lay between the germline ends.